Below, 10 T cell receptor beta chains from the same sample are listed, as sequenced in a study of T cell clonality in common variable immunodeficiency. Libraries were prepared by immunoSEQ multiplex PCR; TCRdb keeps only in-frame clonotypes and omits some of them. The sample offers approximately 81,000 clones and no singletons, the top ten holding approximately 0.8%. Input material: peripheral blood mononuclear cells. The receptor source for this set is a person aged 18-70 years in good health.

In its sample, this clone was seen many times. The read ends 3 residues early relative to the CDR3; the germline J gene fills the gap. This chain uses TRBV7-3 with TRBJ2-1, with 7 nucleotides matching TRBD2. The V and J ends lost 4 bases and 2 bases, in that order; junction bases with no gene match: 8. The CDR3 consists of 16 residues. Germline CDR1 is SGHTA and CDR2 is FQGTGA. The CDR3 reads CASSSLSGTTYNEQFF. The sequenced CDR3 bases are TGTGCCAGCAGCTCGCTATCCGGGACTACCTACAATGAG.

The sample holds many counts of this clone. The CDR3 end is not reached by the read, which stops 3 residues before it; the germline J gene fills it in. The chain links TRBV7-8 to TRBJ2-2; 9 nucleotides line up with TRBD1. This CDR3 spans 16 amino acids. Germline values: CDR1 SGHVS, CDR2 FQNEAQ. Trimming took 4 bases from V and 5 from J; bases not matched to a gene: 8. The chain's CDR3 is CASSWGQGLKTGELFF. Incomplete CDR3 DNA: TGTGCCAGCAGCTGGGGACAGGGTCTCAAGACCGGGGAG.

This clone was counted ten times or more. The read halts 3 residues ahead of the CDR3 end, with the missing end drawn from the germline J gene. V and J are TRBV7-8 and TRBJ2-7, with 13 bases lining up with TRBD2. The V and J ends lost 5 bases and 6 bases, in that order; junction bases with no gene match: 1. This CDR3 spans 13 amino acids. Germline CDR1 and CDR2: SGHVS and FQNEAQ. The chain's CDR3 is CASSRTSGSEQYF. The covered CDR3 bases are TGTGCCAGCAGCAGGACTAGCGGGAGCGAG.

In its sample, this clone was seen many times. The CDR3 goes on 3 residues after the read ends, and that part is filled in from the germline J gene. The genes are TRBV9 and TRBJ2-3; 8 nucleotides align to TRBD2. With 3 bases clipped from V and 6 bases from J, the junction kept 6 bases outside the gene matches. The CDR3 sequence is 14 residues long. Germline loops: CDR1 SGDLS, CDR2 YYNGEE. The covered CDR3 bases are TGTGCCAGCAGCGGAAGCGGGAGTAGGGATACG. It specifies CASSGSGSRDT. The full-length CDR3 reads as CASSGSGSRDTQYF.

Many counts were recorded for this clone. Coverage ceases 3 residues before the CDR3 finishes, and the germline J gene fills in the end. The chain combines TRBV28 with TRBJ1-4; TRBD1 matches at 8 bases. CDR3 length: 15 amino acids. J gave up 4 bases and V 2 bases, and 3 bases lay outside the gene matches. Germline CDR1 and CDR2: MDHEN and SYDVKM. The DNA read from the CDR3 is TGTGCCAGCAGTTTACTCACAGGGGGTAATGAAAAA. As protein: CASSLLTGGNEK. The entire CDR3 sequence reads CASSLLTGGNEKLFF.

Comments on this clone: The read ends 3 residues early relative to the CDR3; the germline J gene fills the gap. The chain links TRBV18 to TRBJ1-5; the match to TRBD1 covers 7 bases. Germline V CDR1 and CDR2: KGHSH, LQKENI. After removal of 3 bases from V and 2 bases from J, the junction contained 4 bases not matched to a gene. The length of the CDR3 is 15 residues. CDR3 bases read: TGTGCCAGCTCACCCCGGGGACAGCGCAATCAGCCC. This codes for CASSPRGQRNQP. The whole CDR3 sequence is CASSPRGQRNQPQHF.

This clone showed up many times. The CDR3 end falls 3 residues outside the read, so it is completed with the germline J gene. The V call is TRBV7-8, the J call TRBJ2-7; TRBD1 aligns across 8 bases. The CDR3 contains 17 residues. Trimming cost V 4 bases and J 3 bases; bases outside gene matches: 14. CDR1 is SGHVS and CDR2 is FQNEAQ in the germline V gene. The CDR3 is CASSSPPTGAWDYEQYF. Incomplete CDR3 DNA: TGTGCCAGCAGCTCACCCCCGACAGGGGCCTGGGACTACGAG.

The sample holds many counts of this clone. With the read ending 3 residues before the CDR3 end, the germline J gene is used to fill in that end. The rearrangement links TRBV2 to TRBJ1-2; 7 nucleotides agree with TRBD1. Per the germline V gene, CDR1 is SNHLY and CDR2 is FYNNEI. Germline trimming cut 7 bases from V and 4 bases from J; bases unmatched to any gene: 12. The CDR3 runs to 15 residues. Incomplete CDR3 DNA: TGTGCCAGCATCGAACTAGCAGGGGGGAGCTATGGC. Amino acids: CASIELAGGSYG. The entire CDR3 protein reads CASIELAGGSYGYTF.

A few counts support this clone. A read error may produce the germline difference seen at one junction end. Within the sample, other DNA sequences also encode this same CDR3. CDR3 bases read: TGCAGTGCCAGGGGTAGGGGGCTCGGCACGGATACG. Its protein is CSARGRGLGTDT. The entire CDR3 sequence reads CSARGRGLGTDTQYF. The chain employs TRBV20-1 and TRBJ2-3, with TRBD1 identical over 7 bases. The CDR3 extends 3 residues past the end of the read, so its final part is completed from the germline J gene. Germline CDR1 reads DFQATT; CDR2 reads SNEGSKA (reference sequence). The CDR3 length is 15 residues.

In this sample, this clone turned up many times. From the germline J gene comes the end of the CDR3, since the read stops 3 residues before it. This rearrangement joins TRBV20-1 to TRBJ2-1, with 12 bases matching TRBD1. The V gene's germline CDR1 is DFQATT and CDR2 SNEGSKA (reference sequence). The CDR3 runs to 13 residues. V dropped 6 bases and J dropped 7; count of bases not matched to a gene: 4. CDR3: CSAGTGGFNEQFF. The CDR3 DNA, read in part, is TGCAGTGCCGGGACAGGGGGCTTTAATGAG.